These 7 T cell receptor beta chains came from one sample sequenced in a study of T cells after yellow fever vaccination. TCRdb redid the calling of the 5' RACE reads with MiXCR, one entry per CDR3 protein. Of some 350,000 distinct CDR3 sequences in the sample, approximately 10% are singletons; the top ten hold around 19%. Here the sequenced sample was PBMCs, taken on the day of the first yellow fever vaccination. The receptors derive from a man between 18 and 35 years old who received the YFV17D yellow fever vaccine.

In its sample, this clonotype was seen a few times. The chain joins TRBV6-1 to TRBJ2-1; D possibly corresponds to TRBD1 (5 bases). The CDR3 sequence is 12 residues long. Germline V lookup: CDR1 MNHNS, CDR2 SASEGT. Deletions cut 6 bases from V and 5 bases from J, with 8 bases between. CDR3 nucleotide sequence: TGTGCCAGCAGACAGGTTAACAATGAGCAGTTCTTC. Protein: CASRQVNNEQFF.

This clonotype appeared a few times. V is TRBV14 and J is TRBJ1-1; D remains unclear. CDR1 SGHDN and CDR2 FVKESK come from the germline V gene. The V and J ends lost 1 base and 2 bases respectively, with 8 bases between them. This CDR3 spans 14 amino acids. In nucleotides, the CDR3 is TGTGCCAGCAGCCAAGTAAAGGGAAACACTGAAGCTTTCTTT. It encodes CASSQVKGNTEAFF.

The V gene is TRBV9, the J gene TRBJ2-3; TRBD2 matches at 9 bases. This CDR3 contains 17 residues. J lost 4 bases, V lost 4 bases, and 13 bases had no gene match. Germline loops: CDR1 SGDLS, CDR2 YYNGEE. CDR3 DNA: TGTGCCAGCAGCCCAAAGGTAGCGGGGGCATGGGCAGATACGCAGTATTTT. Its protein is CASSPKVAGAWADTQYF.

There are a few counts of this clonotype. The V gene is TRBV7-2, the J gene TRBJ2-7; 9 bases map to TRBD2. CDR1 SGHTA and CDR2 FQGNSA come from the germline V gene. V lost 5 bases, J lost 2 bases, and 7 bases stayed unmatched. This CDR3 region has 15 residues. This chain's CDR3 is CASSEGAGGPYEQYV. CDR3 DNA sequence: TGTGCCAGCAGCGAAGGAGCGGGGGGACCCTACGAGCAGTACGTC.

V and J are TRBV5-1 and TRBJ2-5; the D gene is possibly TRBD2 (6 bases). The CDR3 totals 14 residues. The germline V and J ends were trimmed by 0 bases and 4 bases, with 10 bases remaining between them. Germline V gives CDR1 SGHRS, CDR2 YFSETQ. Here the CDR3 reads CASSLDAGRETQYF. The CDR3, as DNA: TGCGCCAGCAGCTTGGATGCGGGACGAGAGACCCAGTACTTC.

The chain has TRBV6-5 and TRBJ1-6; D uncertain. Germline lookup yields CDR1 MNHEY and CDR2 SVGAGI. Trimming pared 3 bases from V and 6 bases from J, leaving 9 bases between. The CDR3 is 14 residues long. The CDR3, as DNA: TGTGCCAGCAGTTATTCGGGGAGTAATTCACCCCTCCACTTT. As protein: CASSYSGSNSPLHF.

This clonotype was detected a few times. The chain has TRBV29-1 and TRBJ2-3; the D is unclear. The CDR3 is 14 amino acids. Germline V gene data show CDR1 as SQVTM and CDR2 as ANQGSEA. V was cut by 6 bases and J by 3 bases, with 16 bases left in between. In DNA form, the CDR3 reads TGCAGCGTGACCCACCTAGAAGGGACAGATACGCAGTATTTT. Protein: CSVTHLEGTDTQYF.